These T cell receptor beta chains were read from a single sample in a study of cytotoxic CD8 clonotypes in ibrutinib-treated CLL. The method was immunoSEQ multiplex PCR; TCRdb's version includes in-frame clones alone and lacks a portion of them. The sample lists more than 110,000 clones; about 84% were seen once. The source was PBMCs, collected after 36 months of ibrutinib treatment. Receptors originate from a human donor with chronic lymphocytic leukemia. The CDR3 runs from the conserved cysteine through the conserved F or W. D genes are given only for firm matches. Clone sizes are given selectively: once, few, many, or a class where the clone is expanded.

D	V	J	size	DNA	CDR3
.	TRBV6-5	TRBJ1-1	.	TGTGCCAGCAGTTCCCCGGGTGAAGCTTTCTTT	CASSSPGEAFF
TRBD2	TRBV28	TRBJ2-3	once	TGTGCCAGCAGTAGCGGGGGGATAACAGATACGCAGTATTTT	CASSSGGITDTQYF
.	TRBV15	TRBJ2-7	.	TGTGCCACCAGCAGAGAAGGGGGGGAGTCTTACGAGCAGTACTTC	CATSREGGESYEQYF
.	TRBV2	TRBJ1-1	.	TGTGCCAGCAAGCCGGCAGCACTGAGGAACACTGAAGCTTTCTTT	CASKPAALRNTEAFF
.	TRBV5-1	TRBJ2-2	.	TGCGCCAGCAGCTTGTCAACAACGAACACCGGGGAGCTGTTTTTT	CASSLSTTNTGELFF
.	TRBV5-1	TRBJ2-7	.	TGCGCCAGCAGCTTGGGTAGCTCCTACGAGCAGTACTTC	CASSLGSSYEQYF
.	TRBV6-5	TRBJ1-1	.	TGTGCCAGCAGGCCAACCGGGACAAAGGGCACTGAAGCTTTCTTT	CASRPTGTKGTEAFF
.	TRBV2	TRBJ1-2	.	TGTGCCAGCAGTCTCAGGGGAAGCTATGGCTACACCTTC	CASSLRGSYGYTF
.	TRBV9	TRBJ2-1	.	TGTGCCAGCAGCGAATGGATTAGCTCCTACAATGAGCAGTTCTTC	CASSEWISSYNEQFF
.	TRBV6-5	TRBJ1-5	few	TGTGCCAGCAGTTCCAAGTTTAGGCATCGCAATCAGCCCCAGCATTTT	CASSSKFRHRNQPQHF
.	TRBV6-5	TRBJ2-2	.	TGTGCCAGCAGTTACTCGAGGGACGGGGAGCTGTTTTTT	CASSYSRDGELFF
.	TRBV5-1	TRBJ1-3	.	TGCGCCAGCAGCTTGGTGTCTTCCGGAAACACCATATATTTT	CASSLVSSGNTIYF
.	TRBV6-1	TRBJ1-1	.	TGTGCCAGCGGAAAGGACAGCCCCCCAATCGAAGCTTTCTTT	CASGKDSPPIEAFF
.	TRBV25-1	TRBJ2-1	.	TGTGCCAGCACCCCCCCCCTCCCGATTTATGAGCAGTTCTTC	CASTPPLPIYEQFF
.	TRBV19	TRBJ1-2	.	TGTGCCAGTAGTCGCGGACAGACTAACTATGGCTACACCTTC	CASSRGQTNYGYTF
.	TRBV10-3	TRBJ2-7	few	TGTGCCATCGGAGCCTCAGGGTACCCACAGGGGCAGTACTTC	CAIGASGYPQGQYF
.	TRBV4-1	TRBJ2-7	many	TGCGCCAGCAGCCGCTTCTGGGCACAGGGTCTAGAGTACGAGCAGTACTTC	CASSRFWAQGLEYEQYF
.	TRBV2	TRBJ1-2	.	TGTGCCAGCAGTCGACGGACAAACTACTATGGCTACACCTTC	CASSRRTNYYGYTF
TRBD2	TRBV5-1	TRBJ2-2	few	TGCGCCAGCAGACGTGAAAGGACTAGTCGTTACACCGGGGAGCTGTTTTTT	CASRRERTSRYTGELFF
.	TRBV5-1	TRBJ1-1	.	TGCGCCAGCAGCTTGGATCGGGTTGGTGAAGCTTTCTTT	CASSLDRVGEAFF
.	TRBV7-2	TRBJ2-7	.	TGTGCCAGCAGCGACAATCGGGGGGCCTCCTACGAGCAGTACTTC	CASSDNRGASYEQYF
TRBD1	TRBV5-6	TRBJ2-7	.	TGTGCCAGCCAAATGGACAGGGGGCGTAAGGAGCAGTACTTC	CASQMDRGRKEQYF
.	TRBV19	TRBJ1-1	.	TGTGCCAGTAGGGTTCAGGGACGGACTGAAGCTTTCTTT	CASRVQGRTEAFF
.	TRBV19	TRBJ2-5	.	TGTGCCAGTAGCCCCACCGGGACGGGAGAGACCCAGTACTTC	CASSPTGTGETQYF
.	TRBV5-1	TRBJ2-1	.	TGCGCCAGCAGCTTGGGGCCGGCGAGCTCCTACAATGAGCAGTTCTTC	CASSLGPASSYNEQFF
.	TRBV30	TRBJ2-7	.	TGTGCCCTCGACGGGTACGGATACTCCTACGAGCAGTACTTC	CALDGYGYSYEQYF
TRBD1	TRBV27	TRBJ1-1	few	TGTGCCAGCAGTTCCAGAACGACAGGGGTTTACAGCGGCACTGAAGCTTTCTTT	CASSSRTTGVYSGTEAFF
.	TRBV27	TRBJ2-2	.	TGTGCCAGCAGTTTAGAGACAGGATCGACCGGGGAGCTGTTTTTT	CASSLETGSTGELFF
.	TRBV14	TRBJ1-2	few	TGTGCCAGCAGCCAAGACAGACCTAACTATGGCTACACCTTC	CASSQDRPNYGYTF
.	TRBV30	TRBJ1-2	.	TGTGCCTGGAGAAATAAGGGGGGGAACGGCTACACCTTC	CAWRNKGGNGYTF
TRBD1	TRBV13	TRBJ2-5	.	TGTGCCAGCAGCGGACCGGGACAGGAAAGGAAGACCCAGTACTTC	CASSGPGQERKTQYF
.	TRBV19	TRBJ1-4	.	TGTGCCAGTTCGTCGTTTGGGGGGGAAAAACTGTTTTTT	CASSSFGGEKLFF
TRBD1	TRBV7-9	TRBJ2-5	.	TGTGCCAGCAGCTTAATCGCGAGACAGGGAAGCGAGGAGACCCAGTACTTC	CASSLIARQGSEETQYF
.	TRBV7-2	TRBJ1-2	.	TGTGCCAGCAGCTCGGGGGGTTATGGCTACACCTTC	CASSSGGYGYTF
TRBD2	TRBV7-9	TRBJ2-1	.	TGTGCCAGCAGCCAATTGGGGACTAGCTCCTACAATGAGCAGTTCTTC	CASSQLGTSSYNEQFF
.	TRBV18	TRBJ1-1	few	TGTGCCAGCTCAAAAACAGGGTGGCTAGGCACTGAAGCTTTCTTT	CASSKTGWLGTEAFF
TRBD1	TRBV7-9	TRBJ1-4	.	TGTGCCAGCAGCTTAAGGACAGGGGATCTTGGGGAAAAACTGTTTTTT	CASSLRTGDLGEKLFF